Listed here are 30 T cell receptor beta chains from one sample, sequenced in a study of shared clonotypes between healthy human individuals. The assay was immunoSEQ multiplex PCR, and TCRdb's table has in-frame clones only and misses some. The top ten clones hold 0.4% to 0.55% of a sample with around 1.5 million clones, 95% to 99% of them seen once. Source material: naive CD4+ T cells sorted from blood. The subset was: CD45RA+ positively selected. All receptors come from a man aged 30-40 years in good health.

The rearrangement uses TRBV7-3 and TRBJ1-1; 8 nucleotides agree with TRBD1. This CDR3 region has 13 residues. With V trimmed by 4 bases and J by 10 bases, 8 bases remained unmatched. The V gene's germline CDR1 is SGHTA and CDR2 FQGTGA. This CDR3 reads CASSSPDRVVAFF. The CDR3 bases are TGTGCCAGCAGCTCCCCGGACAGGGTTGTAGCTTTCTTT.

The CDR3 protein is CASSARGTYETQYF. The CDR3 coding sequence is TGCGCCAGCAGCGCCAGGGGAACTTATGAGACCCAGTACTTC. V usage is TRBV5-1 and J usage is TRBJ2-5, with a possible D match to TRBD1 (6 bases). Germline CDR1 is SGHRS and CDR2 is YFSETQ. The V and J ends lost 4 bases and 5 bases respectively, with 15 bases between them. The CDR3 runs 14 residues.

This chain links TRBV11-3 with TRBJ2-1; tentatively, D is TRBD2 (5 bases). Germline loops: CDR1 SGHNT, CDR2 YENEEA. V lost 2 bases, J lost 2 bases, and 19 bases lay in between. This CDR3 is 18 amino acids long. For the CDR3, the DNA is TGTGCCAGCAGCTTAAGGCGGATGAGCGGAGACACCTACAATGAGCAGTTCTTC. It is translated as CASSLRRMSGDTYNEQFF.

The rearrangement uses TRBV9 and TRBJ1-2; no clear D. The V end lost 0 bases, the J end lost 8 bases, and 8 bases lay between the germline ends. Germline CDR1 reads SGDLS; CDR2 reads YYNGEE. The CDR3 runs 12 residues. The CDR3 bases are TGTGCCAGCAGCGTAGGGGTGGGCGGCTACACCTTC. Its protein product is CASSVGVGGYTF.

The rearrangement joins TRBV4-1 to TRBJ2-5, with no clear D. The CDR3 consists of 13 residues. V was clipped by 1 base and J by 5 bases, with 8 bases between them. Germline CDR1 reads MGHRA; CDR2 reads YSYEKL. In DNA, the CDR3 is TGCGCCAGCAGCCAAGGGTCCTCGGAGACCCAGTACTTC. Protein sequence: CASSQGSSETQYF.

This clone was counted once. The rearrangement joins TRBV5-1 to TRBJ1-4; TRBD1 matches 7 bases. The ends lost 4 bases at V and 6 bases at J; junction bases unmatched: 9. Germline CDR1 SGHRS, CDR2 YFSETQ. The CDR3 contains 15 residues. The CDR3, as DNA: TGCGCCAGCAGCCCATCGGGACAGACACATGAAAAACTGTTTTTT. It specifies CASSPSGQTHEKLFF.

The chain carries TRBV28 and TRBJ2-7; 12 positions match TRBD1. V trimming: 6 bases; J trimming: 4 bases; junction bases outside the gene matches: 10. From germline, CDR1 is MDHEN and CDR2 SYDVKM. The CDR3 contains 16 residues. CDR3 in DNA: TGTGCCAGCAGGTCTGGGGGGACAGGGGGCATATACGAGCAGTACTTC. The encoded protein is CASRSGGTGGIYEQYF. The full variable domain, rest sourced from reference TRBV28 and TRBJ2-7, is DVKVTQSSRYLVKRTGEKVFLECVQDMDHENMFWYRQDPGLGLRLIYFSYDVKMKEKGDIPEGYSVSREKKERFSLILESASTNQTSMYLCASRSGGTGGIYEQYFGPGTRLTVT.

The chain links TRBV18 to TRBJ2-7; possible D gene TRBD1, 6 bases. The CDR3 sequence is 14 residues long. V was cut by 3 bases and J by 4 bases, with 13 bases left in between. The V gene's germline CDR1 is KGHSH and CDR2 LQKENI. The CDR3 sequence: CASSPERTEYEQYF. Here the CDR3 DNA reads TGTGCCAGCTCACCGGAACGGACAGAATACGAGCAGTACTTC.

This clone was detected once. V is TRBV7-9 and J is TRBJ2-1; 7 bases are a match to TRBD2. V gave up 4 bases and J gave up 6 bases; unmatched junction bases: 15. Germline V gene data show CDR1 as SEHNR and CDR2 as FQNEAQ (reference sequence). The CDR3 runs 17 residues. The DNA of the CDR3 is TGTGCCAGCAGCTATAGGGTCGGGAGGTCCCCCATCAATGAGCAGTTCTTC. It codes for CASSYRVGRSPINEQFF.

About this clone itself: At one of its ends the junction is not consistent with the germline gene, which may arise from a read error. J is TRBJ2-1 and V is TRBV4-1; D is unclear. Per germline, CDR1 MGHRA and CDR2 YSYEKL. The CDR3 is 13 amino acids. The CDR3 nucleotides are TGCGCCAGCAGCCAAGTCGTTTCGGGTTCAAGGGTCTTC. Translating it yields CASSQVVSGSRVF.

V is TRBV5-1 and J is TRBJ2-7; 7 bases line up with TRBD1. CDR3 size: 15 residues. Losses at the gene ends were 0 bases for V and 2 bases for J; bases not matched to a gene: 5. The germline V gene has CDR1 SGHRS and CDR2 YFSETQ. DNA for the CDR3: TGCGCCAGCAGCTTGGTGCCGGGACAGACCTACGAGCAGTACTTC. Its protein is CASSLVPGQTYEQYF.

The rearrangement joins TRBV7-3 to TRBJ2-2; 8 nucleotides align to TRBD1. V lost 2 bases to trimming and J lost 7 bases; unmatched junction nucleotides: 6. The CDR3 contains 15 residues. CDR1 is SGHTA and CDR2 is FQGTGA in the germline V gene. Here the CDR3 reads CASSLRGQGVGELFF. The CDR3, as DNA: TGTGCCAGCAGCTTACGAGGACAGGGTGTCGGGGAGCTGTTTTTT.

This clone occurred once. The chain uses TRBV5-1 and TRBJ2-1; D unresolved. Looked up from germline, CDR1 is SGHRS and CDR2 is YFSETQ. The CDR3 is 16 residues long. Trimming cost V 4 bases and J 6 bases, with 20 bases left between them. CDR3 in DNA: TGCGCCAGCAGCAATATTGGATTCACCATCGGCAATGAGCAGTTCTTC. Translating it yields CASSNIGFTIGNEQFF.

This chain connects TRBV18 to TRBJ2-5, with D perhaps matching TRBD2 (6 bases). V was clipped by 4 bases and J by 5 bases, with 14 bases between them. The CDR3 is 14 amino acids. The germline CDR1 and CDR2 sequences are KGHSH and LQKENI. In DNA form, the CDR3 reads TGTGCCAGCTCACTCGTCGGGGGTAGGGAGACCCAGTACTTC. Translated: CASSLVGGRETQYF. Full variable domain (rest looked up from reference TRBV18 and TRBJ2-5): NAGVMQNPRHLVRRRGQEARLRCSPMKGHSHVYWYRQLPEEGLKFMVYLQKENIIDESGMPKERFSAEFPKEGPSILRIQQVVRGDSAAYFCASSLVGGRETQYFGPGTRLLVL.

The CDR3 loop is CSVDRGRQETQYF. Written as DNA, the CDR3 is TGCAGCGTTGATCGAGGGAGGCAAGAGACCCAGTACTTC. The chain recombines TRBV29-1 with TRBJ2-5; D is possibly TRBD2 (6 bases). The germline V gene has CDR1 SQVTM and CDR2 ANQGSEA. The length of the CDR3 is 13 residues. The germline V and J ends were trimmed by 3 bases and 2 bases, with 10 bases remaining between them.

The rearrangement uses TRBV6-1 and TRBJ1-2; D unclear. Germline V gene data show CDR1 as MNHNS and CDR2 as SASEGT. This CDR3 comprises 14 residues. The germline V and J ends were trimmed by 4 bases and 4 bases, with 13 bases remaining between them. This CDR3 reads CASSVGRRIYGYTF. The CDR3 DNA is TGTGCCAGCAGTGTGGGCAGAAGAATCTATGGCTACACCTTC.

This clone came up once. The chain combines TRBV10-3 with TRBJ2-7; either TRBD1 or TRBD2 may supply D (6 bases each). Per germline, CDR1 ENHRY and CDR2 SYGVKD. The CDR3 contains 15 residues. V lost 10 bases, J lost 3 bases, and 22 bases lay in between. The CDR3 DNA reads as TGTGCCACCCAATCCTGGGGGGCGGTCGACTACGAGCAGTACTTC. Protein sequence: CATQSWGAVDYEQYF.

This rearrangement joins TRBV18 to TRBJ2-5; 9 positions match TRBD2. Germline V gene sequence: CDR1 KGHSH, CDR2 LQKENI. V was clipped by 6 bases and J by 5 bases; unmatched bases: 13. The CDR3 has 16 residues. The CDR3 nucleotides are TGTGCCAGCTCCCTATTATTTGGACTAGCGTCGGAGACCCAGTACTTC. Encoded protein: CASSLLFGLASETQYF.

The chain couples TRBV10-3 to TRBJ2-7; D unresolved. CDR1 is ENHRY and CDR2 is SYGVKD in the germline V gene. The length of the CDR3 is 13 residues. V lost 0 bases to trimming and J lost 3 bases, with 6 bases between them. The CDR3 DNA is TGTGCCATCAGTGAGTCGGGCATCTACGAGCAGTACTTC. It translates to CAISESGIYEQYF.

The rearrangement joins TRBV4-1 to TRBJ2-6; weak D call: TRBD1 (6 bases). The ends were cut back, 5 bases at V and 6 bases at J, with 14 bases in the middle. The CDR3 length is 15 residues. The germline gives CDR1 MGHRA, CDR2 YSYEKL. The CDR3 here is CASSVQGPVANVLTF. CDR3 coding DNA: TGCGCCAGCAGCGTACAGGGTCCCGTGGCCAACGTCCTGACTTTC.

This chain connects TRBV27 to TRBJ2-2, with no clear D. V lost 2 bases and J 6 bases, leaving 7 bases between the germline ends. Germline V gives CDR1 MNHEY, CDR2 SMNVEV (reference sequence). CDR3 length: 13 amino acids. CDR3 sequence reads: CASSLRRAGELFF. In DNA, the CDR3 is TGTGCCAGCAGTTTACGTAGGGCCGGGGAGCTGTTTTTT.

V gene TRBV27 combines with J gene TRBJ2-6; D gene unclear. The germline CDR1 and CDR2 sequences are MNHEY and SMNVEV (reference sequence). The V end was cut by 3 bases, the J end by 2 bases, with 8 bases between. This CDR3 is built from 15 residues. The CDR3 DNA reads TGTGCCAGCAGTTTTGGTGCGGCTGGGGCCAACGTCCTGACTTTC. As protein: CASSFGAAGANVLTF.

The genes are TRBV19 and TRBJ2-6; D is perhaps TRBD1 (6 bases). The CDR3 is made up of 16 amino acids. CDR1 and CDR2 (germline): LNHDA, SQIVND (reference sequence). The V end lost 7 bases, the J end lost 0 bases, and 13 bases lay between the germline ends. CDR3 nucleotide sequence: TGTGCCAGTAAGGCCGGACAGAGCTCTGGGGCCAACGTCCTGACTTTC. Its protein product is CASKAGQSSGANVLTF.

In regard to this clone: A much bigger clone sits one base away, suggesting this may be a read error. This chain uses TRBV11-2 with TRBJ1-2, with 7 bases aligning to TRBD1. From germline, CDR1 is SGHAT and CDR2 FQNNGV. The CDR3 contains 13 residues. V was clipped by 6 bases and J by 5 bases; unmatched bases: 6. The CDR3 here is CASSPGTDYGYTF. In DNA, the CDR3 is TGTGCCAGCAGTCCCGGGACAGATTATGGCTACACCTTC. Variable domain in full (rest from reference TRBV11-2 and TRBJ1-2): EAGVAQSPRYKIIEKRQSVAFWCNPISGHATLYWYQQILGQGPKLLIQFQNNGVVDDSQLPKDRFSAERLKGVDSTLKIQPAKLEDSAVYLCASSPGTDYGYTFGSGTRLTVV.

The J gene is TRBJ1-3, the V gene TRBV19; D may be TRBD1 (6 bases). CDR1 is LNHDA and CDR2 is SQIVND in the germline V gene (reference sequence). The V gene lost 10 bases and the J gene lost 1 base, with 14 bases spanning the gap. This CDR3 is 14 amino acids long. CDR3 nucleotides: TGTGCCACGAAACAGGGCTTGTCTGGAAACACCATATATTTT. It yields the protein CATKQGLSGNTIYF.

This clone has just a few counts. The chain carries TRBV6-1 and TRBJ2-7; TRBD2 aligns across 10 bases. The CDR3 is 18 amino acids. The germline V gene encodes CDR1 MNHNS and CDR2 SASEGT. V lost 2 bases to trimming and J lost 3 bases; unmatched junction nucleotides: 13. The CDR3 region has the DNA TGTGCCAGCAGTGAAAGTCGAGCGGGAGGGATCCCCTACTACGAGCAGTACTTC. It translates to CASSESRAGGIPYYEQYF.

The chain has TRBV4-1 and TRBJ2-7; 7 bases fit TRBD1. CDR1 MGHRA and CDR2 YSYEKL come from the germline V gene. This CDR3 region has 18 residues. V lost 4 bases to trimming and J lost 3 bases; unmatched junction nucleotides: 18. The CDR3 here is CASSRRDSLGLDDYEQYF. The CDR3 DNA reads as TGCGCCAGCAGCCGAAGGGACAGCTTGGGTCTTGATGACTACGAGCAGTACTTC.

This clone is a singleton in its sample. This sequence joins TRBV9 and TRBJ1-5; D is undetermined. There are 14 residues in the CDR3. CDR1 SGDLS and CDR2 YYNGEE come from the germline V gene. Trimming took 0 bases from V and 6 from J, leaving 10 bases between them. CDR3 in DNA: TGTGCCAGCAGCGTAGATTTAGCGGGTCAGCCCCAGCATTTT. This encodes CASSVDLAGQPQHF.

The chain recombines TRBV6-5 with TRBJ2-7, with unresolved D. Trimming removed 4 bases at V and 2 bases at J, with 12 bases between. The CDR3 is made up of 14 amino acids. Germline V gene lookup returns CDR1 MNHEY and CDR2 SVGAGI. This CDR3 is CASSSYMGTYEQYF. The CDR3 coding sequence is TGTGCCAGCAGTTCCTACATGGGTACCTACGAGCAGTACTTC.

V and J are TRBV27 and TRBJ2-7, with 9 bases fitting TRBD1. This CDR3 is 15 amino acids long. From germline, CDR1 is MNHEY and CDR2 SMNVEV (reference sequence). V lost 5 bases and J lost 4; bases outside the gene matches: 9. This CDR3 is CASSRAGTGRYEQYF. The CDR3 DNA follows: TGTGCCAGCAGTAGAGCCGGGACAGGGAGGTACGAGCAGTACTTC.